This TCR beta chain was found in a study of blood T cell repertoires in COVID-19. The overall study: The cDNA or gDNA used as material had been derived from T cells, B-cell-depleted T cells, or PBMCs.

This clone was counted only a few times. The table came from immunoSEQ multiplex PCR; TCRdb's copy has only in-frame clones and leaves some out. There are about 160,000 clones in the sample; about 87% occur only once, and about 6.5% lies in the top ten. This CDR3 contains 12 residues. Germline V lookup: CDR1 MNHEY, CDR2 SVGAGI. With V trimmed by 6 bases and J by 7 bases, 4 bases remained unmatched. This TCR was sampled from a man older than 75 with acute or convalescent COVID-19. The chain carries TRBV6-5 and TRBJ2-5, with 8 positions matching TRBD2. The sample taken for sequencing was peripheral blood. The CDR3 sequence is CASSRGGLTQYF. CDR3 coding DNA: TGTGCCAGCAGCCGGGGGGGACTGACCCAGTACTTC.